These T cell receptor beta chains were read from a single sample in a study of vaccination and CD4 T cells after COVID-19. Antigens for these TCRs are unknown. MiXCR, run by TCRdb on the PCR reads, gives a single entry per CDR3 protein. The sample has around 8,100 distinct CDR3 sequences; approximately 20% are singletons. Sequencing used CD4+ T cells from blood, cultured in vitro, obtained after SARS-CoV-2 vaccination. The receptor set was obtained from a human donor who had recovered from COVID-19. Both conserved end residues are part of each CDR3. Each record gives: J gene, clone size, V gene, D gene, CDR3 DNA, CDR3 protein. D genes are given only for firm matches. Size is stated for part of the rows, as once, few or many counts, or as a class when the clone is expanded.

TRBJ2-5 few TRBV5-8 TRBD1 TGTGCCAGCAGCTCGGGACAGGCGAGAAAAGAGACCCAGTACTTC CASSSGQARKETQYF
TRBJ1-6 . TRBV6-5 . TGTGCCAGCAGTTATAGACAGCCCTATAATTCACCCCTCCACTTT CASSYRQPYNSPLHF
TRBJ1-5 . TRBV6-5 TRBD1 TGTGCCAGCAGTTCGGGACAGGGGGCGAGGCAGCCCCAGCATTTT CASSSGQGARQPQHF
TRBJ1-5 . TRBV6-1 . TGTGCCAGCAGGAGGGACTATAGCAATCAGCCCCAGCATTTT CASRRDYSNQPQHF
TRBJ1-2 few TRBV6-1 . TGTGCCAGCAGTGGCGTCCGGGGGACAATTCTGGCCTACACCTTC CASSGVRGTILAYTF
TRBJ1-1 . TRBV2 . TGTGCCAGCAGGGGGGACCTTGAAGCTTTCTTT CASRGDLEAFF
TRBJ2-7 medium-sized TRBV15 TRBD2 TGTGCCACCAGCCCCCGGGGGGTTAGCGGGAAGCCCTACGAGCAGTACTTC CATSPRGVSGKPYEQYF
TRBJ2-1 large TRBV20-1 TRBD2 TGCAGTGCTAGAGGCGCTAGCGGGAGGAATGAGCAGTTCTTC CSARGASGRNEQFF
TRBJ1-1 . TRBV5-1 TRBD1 TGCGCCAGCAGCTGGGGACAGGGAAGTACTGAAGCTTTCTTT CASSWGQGSTEAFF
TRBJ2-7 . TRBV6-2/TRBV6-3 TRBD1 TGTGCCAGCAGTTTTTGGACAGGGGGGTTCGAGCAGTACTTC CASSFWTGGFEQYF
TRBJ2-1 few TRBV10-3 . TGTGCCGTAACAGGGTACAATGAGCAGTTCTTC CAVTGYNEQFF
TRBJ1-6 few TRBV12-3/TRBV12-4 TRBD1 TGTGCCAGCAGCCTAACTACCGGACAGGCTCGCACCCTCCACTTT CASSLTTGQARTLHF
TRBJ2-7 . TRBV28 . TGTGCCAGCGGATTGCAGGGGGAGGGTTACTCCTACGAGCAGTACTTC CASGLQGEGYSYEQYF
TRBJ1-2 . TRBV14 . TGTGCCAGCAGCCAAGGTCTCCAATATGGCTACACCTTC CASSQGLQYGYTF
TRBJ2-5 medium-sized TRBV7-9 TRBD1 TGTGCCAGCAGTCGAGACGGGACAGGGAGAGAGACCCAGTACTTC CASSRDGTGRETQYF
TRBJ2-7 few TRBV10-3 TRBD1 TGTGCCATCAGTGAAACAGGGGGCGCGGGGAACGAGCAGTACTTC CAISETGGAGNEQYF
TRBJ2-1 . TRBV20-1 . TGCAGTGCTAGTGTGCTGAATGAGCAGTTCTTC CSASVLNEQFF
TRBJ1-5 . TRBV20-1 . TGCAGTGCTAGTCTACAACGGGGGGGGCTGATAAGCAATCAGCCCCAGCATTTT CSASLQRGGLISNQPQHF
TRBJ1-6 . TRBV28 TRBD1 TGTGCCAGCAGTTCACCATTGGACAGGGGGGGTTTTGGTTCACCCCTCCACTTT CASSSPLDRGGFGSPLHF
TRBJ2-7 many TRBV10-3 . TGTGCCATCAGCAGTATGGGGCTAGGGTCCTACGAGCAGTACTTC CAISSMGLGSYEQYF
TRBJ2-3 . TRBV20-1 . TGCAGTGCGAAGTCGGGGGGCGAGGGCACAGATACGCAGTATTTT CSAKSGGEGTDTQYF
TRBJ1-2 medium-sized TRBV20-1 . TGCAGTGCTAGATTACAGGGCGCCTATGGCTACACCTTC CSARLQGAYGYTF
TRBJ1-2 few TRBV5-1 TRBD1 TGCGCCAGCAGCTTGGCTGACAGGGGAGCTAACTATGGCTACACCTTC CASSLADRGANYGYTF
TRBJ1-1 few TRBV7-2 TRBD1 TGTGCCAGCAGCCTACACAGGGGAACTGAAGCTTTCTTT CASSLHRGTEAFF
TRBJ2-3 medium-sized TRBV6-2/TRBV6-3 . TGTGCCAGCAGTTACCCGAGGGGCGGGATCATTACAGATACGCAGTATTTT CASSYPRGGIITDTQYF
TRBJ1-2 few TRBV18 . TGTGCCAGCTCACCTAGTCCGGGGGCTGTCTATGGCTACACCTTC CASSPSPGAVYGYTF
TRBJ2-3 few TRBV11-3 TRBD1 TGTGCCAGCAGCTACAGACAGGGGGCTAGCACAGATACGCAGTATTTT CASSYRQGASTDTQYF
TRBJ2-3 medium-sized TRBV28 . TGTGCCAGCAGCCCGGCGGGGACGGTCGGCACAGATACGCAGTATTTT CASSPAGTVGTDTQYF
TRBJ1-2 many TRBV7-9 . TGTGCCAGCAGCCCCCCCCAGGGTGGCTACACCTTC CASSPPQGGYTF
TRBJ1-2 few TRBV6-1 TRBD1 TGTGCCAGCAGGCCCCCGGACAGGGCACGTCCCTATGGCTACACCTTC CASRPPDRARPYGYTF
TRBJ1-4 many TRBV28 . TGTGCCAGCAGTCAAAAACCCTGGAGGGAACTGTTTTTT CASSQKPWRELFF
TRBJ2-1 few TRBV10-2 TRBD2 TGCGCCAGCAGACCTAGCGGGGGGACCTACAATGAGCAGTTCTTC CASRPSGGTYNEQFF
TRBJ2-3 . TRBV5-4 . TGTGCCAGCAGCTTCCCGGGGTTCGGGGAGGCAGATACGCAGTATTTT CASSFPGFGEADTQYF
TRBJ1-2 few TRBV7-3 TRBD1 TGTGCCAGCAGCTCCCAAGGGACAGGGTATAACGGCTACACCTTC CASSSQGTGYNGYTF
TRBJ2-1 . TRBV15 TRBD1 TGTGCCAGCGGGACAGGGAGGGACTACAATGAGCAGTTCTTC CASGTGRDYNEQFF
TRBJ2-5 medium-sized TRBV7-2 TRBD2 TGTGCCAGCAGCTTTCTAGCGGGGGGGCAAGAGACCCAGTACTTC CASSFLAGGQETQYF
TRBJ2-1 few TRBV7-6 . TGTGCCAGCAGCTTACTGTCAACCCACAATGAGCAGTTCTTC CASSLLSTHNEQFF
TRBJ2-5 . TRBV20-1 TRBD2 TGCAGTGCTAGAGATGCTAGCGGGGATGGGGAGACCCAGTACTTC CSARDASGDGETQYF
TRBJ1-6 many TRBV27 TRBD1 TGTGCCAGCAGGCCGTCCGGGACAGGGGGCAATTCACCCCTCCACTTT CASRPSGTGGNSPLHF
TRBJ1-2 . TRBV6-1 TRBD1 TGTGCCAGCAGTGGACCGGGACAGGGATCCCTTGCGGTTGGCTACACCTTC CASSGPGQGSLAVGYTF
TRBJ2-6 . TRBV28 . TGTGCCAGCAGTTTTGGGAGGTCTGGGGCCAACGTCCTGACTTTC CASSFGRSGANVLTF
TRBJ2-1 few TRBV7-7 TRBD1 TGTGCCAGCAGCTTATCTCTGGGACAGGTTTCTTACAATGAGCAGTTCTTC CASSLSLGQVSYNEQFF
TRBJ1-5 medium-sized TRBV20-1 . TGCAGTGCTAGTCCCAGAATTTATCAGCCCCAGCATTTT CSASPRIYQPQHF
TRBJ2-7 few TRBV23-1 . TGCGCCAGGGTCCCAGAATACGAGCAGTACTTC CARVPEYEQYF